Reported below is one TCR beta chain. Per germline, CDR1 SGHRS and CDR2 YFSETQ. The CDR3 covers 14 residues. V was cut by 6 bases and J by 5 bases, with 12 bases left in between. This record belongs to a study of blood T cells in healthy people across ages. Approximately 10 milliliters of peripheral blood were drawn from each donor into EDTA-treated tubes. A sample-barcoded 5' primer and a J-beta primer mix were used in a second PCR of roughly 6 to 11 cycles. TCRdb processed the 5' RACE reads anew with MiXCR; each CDR3 protein has one entry. The sample contains hundreds of thousands of distinct CDR3 sequences, 58% of which appear only once.

The chain employs TRBV5-1 and TRBJ1-6; D unresolved. The receptor was derived from a man aged 25 to 40 in good health. The source material was blood. The CDR3: CASNPGGDNSPLHF. The CDR3 nucleotides are TGCGCCAGCAACCCGGGAGGAGATAATTCACCCCTCCACTTT.